This T cell receptor (beta chain) was retrieved from a study of early T cells in non-severe SARS-CoV-2 infection. Study at large: Unsorted whole blood bulk RNA was sequenced, with unpaired chains.

This clonotype has a count of ten or more. With V trimmed by 4 bases and J by 7 bases, 4 bases remained unmatched. Germline lookup yields CDR1 SEHNR and CDR2 FQNEAQ (reference sequence). There are 14 residues in the CDR3. Attachment of unique molecular identifiers to individual cDNA molecules was performed. TCRdb analysed the 5' RACE reads with MiXCR anew, one entry per CDR3 protein. The sample includes more than 95,000 distinct CDR3 sequences, about 15% of them seen just once. This receptor was obtained from an adult who was a healthcare worker with PCR-confirmed SARS-CoV-2 infection or an uninfected control (not recorded which). The sequencing sample was made of whole blood. V usage is TRBV7-9 and J usage is TRBJ1-4, with 9 positions matching TRBD1. The CDR3 nucleotides are TGTGCCAGCAGCTCCGGGACAGGGAGTGAAAAACTGTTTTTT. Its translation is CASSSGTGSEKLFF. The entire variable domain, with the rest obtained from reference TRBV7-9 and TRBJ1-4, is as follows: DTGVSQNPRHKITKRGQNVTFRCDPISEHNRLYWYRQTLGQGPEFLTYFQNEAQLEKSRLLSDRFSAERPKGSFSTLEIQRTEQGDSAMYLCASSSGTGSEKLFFGSGTQLSVL.